This T cell receptor beta chain originates from a study of Ad26.COV2.S vaccination and SARS-CoV-2 variants (dated by TCRdb to the early 2020s). Study-level background: The specificity and breadth of SARS-CoV-2-reactive T cell receptors after Ad26.COV2.S vaccination were assessed by TCRbeta repertoire sequencing. The TCR-sequenced set comprised approximately 32 samples: about 19 Ad26.COV2.S vaccine recipients, 5 placebo recipients and 8 SARS-CoV-2 convalescent individuals.

V is pared back by 3 bases and J by 8 bases, with 11 bases lying between the germline termini. The CDR3 holds 14 amino acids from the cysteine to the phenylalanine. Of all the DNA, just the CDR3 is kept, 42 bases in frame from base 1. The CDR1 and CDR2 encoded by the germline V gene (reference sequence) are LNHDA and SQIVND. This clone was observed once. Its antigen target is currently unknown. It has no much larger one-base neighbor in the sample; base qualities were not kept. The immunoSEQ Assay was used to sequence TCRbeta CDR3 regions. After extraction, genomic DNA underwent amplification by bias-controlled multiplex PCR, followed by high-throughput sequencing. Per the source publication's procedure: To quantify the absolute abundance of each unique TCRbeta CDR3 region, sequences were collapsed and filtered. T cell fraction was estimated by normalization of TCRbeta template counts to usable DNA, with usable DNA being measured through amplification of reference genes present in all nucleated cells. Repertoire TCRs were annotated as SARS-CoV-2-specific when V gene, CDR3 amino acid sequence and J gene were exactly matched to a known reactive TCR set. MIRA supplied the reference SARS-CoV-2 TCR set, which was filtered for enrichment in COVID-19-positive ImmuneCODE repertoires so that public or cross-reactive TCRs were removed. Drawing on the MIRA antigens, annotated TCRs were analysed further at the level of specific ORF or position within ORF. Depth was the summed frequency of annotated unique rearrangements, while breadth was defined as annotated unique rearrangements over total unique productive rearrangements. Two-sided Wilcoxon rank-sum tests were used to compare TCR breadth between groups. Not all clones reach the TCRdb copy of this immuneACCESS table, which keeps in-frame sequences only. Checked studies attribute under half of the gap to unresolved V genes and leave the rest unexplained. V, J and clone size reflect that table, while D and trimming were determined from the DNA. Present in this sample are approximately 400,000 clones, just over 90% of which were seen just once. Together, the top ten hold 3.5% to 4.5% of the sample.

Read against the paper, the sample's time point label means: individuals recovered from natural SARS-CoV-2 infection. Study-wide conclusions, independent of this receptor: It was noted by the authors that total T cell responses may have been underestimated by the TCR breadth and depth analyses. Higher spike-specific TCR breadth was observed in Ad26.COV2.S recipients than in placebo recipients (P = 0.0014). Comparable non-spike TCR breadth was observed between vaccine and placebo recipients, consistent with only spike being contained in the vaccine. After vaccination, substantial breadth of spike-specific CD8+ and CD4+ T cell responses was reported.

This clonotype was obtained from a human donor who had recovered from COVID-19. The chain uses TRBV19 and TRBJ1-6; matching of 5 bases hints at TRBD1 as the D gene. The sequencing used peripheral blood, collected after recovery from COVID-19. The CDR3 protein is CASSIEGEDSPLHF. The DNA sequence follows: TGTGCCAGTAGTATTGAAGGGGAGGATTCACCCCTCCACTTT.